The sequence of this TCR beta chain was determined in a study of blood T cells in healthy people across ages. This clonotype turned up a few times. The antigen is unknown. The CDR3 covers 15 residues. CDR1 MNHEY and CDR2 SVGAGI come from the germline V gene. V lost 2 bases and J 11 bases, leaving 19 bases between the germline ends. The authors ran a second PCR of about 6 to 11 cycles using a sample-barcoded 5' primer and a J-beta primer mix. TCRdb reprocessed the 5' RACE reads with MiXCR, giving one entry per CDR3 protein. The data show roughly 550,000 distinct CDR3 sequences, with around 24% seen just once and just under 9% held by the top ten. Regarding the study as a whole: Estimated diversity across one million T cells was deemed an underestimate.

These data also featured in a second study, about T cells of mothers and their children. That paper adds: Sequencing returned over 9 million TCR beta CDR3 reads per mother and 3 million to 3.5 million per child.

The chain employs TRBV6-5 and TRBJ2-1, with D unresolved. This clonotype was sampled from a boy between 5 and 17 years old in good health. Sample: blood. This chain's CDR3 is CASSYLAKSDPQQFF. CDR3 coding DNA: TGTGCCAGCAGTTACCTCGCCAAATCCGACCCGCAGCAGTTCTTC.